This T cell receptor (beta chain) was identified in a study of blood T cell repertoires in COVID-19 (dated by TCRdb to 2020 to 2021). Regarding the study in general: Samples from collaborators originated in the United States, Italy and Spain and spanned both the acute and convalescent phases of COVID-19. Sample metadata almost always included a de-identified subject ID, COVID-19 status, age in years and sex. The dataset comprised deeply sampled blood TCRbeta repertoires from subjects exposed to, actively infected with, or recovered from COVID-19. The repertoires were released in a freely available public database intended as a resource for research on the immune response to SARS-CoV-2. Where available, HLA class I and class II types were obtained from metadata supplied by the sample provider rather than from assay-based typing. The material from the prospective study consisted of cDNA or gDNA derived from T cells, B-cell-depleted T cells, or PBMCs. Samples came from the ongoing ImmuneRACE study (first 160 participants) plus 1,254 subjects from 6 global collaborators. Broader findings and caveats from the paper: How much clinical and demographic metadata was included differed by source and by participant, and the metadata was provided uncurated.

Collaborating institutions collected whole blood in K2EDTA tubes following their own protocols. For TCRbeta analysis, collaborators shipped samples in one of three forms: frozen whole blood, isolated PBMCs, or DNA extracted from either of those sample types. TCRbeta CDR3 regions were amplified from genomic DNA by means of the immunoSEQ Assay, a bias-controlled multiplex PCR. The published analysis was carried out like this. The number of nucleated cells in each sample was estimated from the amplification of reference gene primers within the assay. To quantify the absolute abundance of each unique TCRbeta CDR3 rearrangement, sequence reads were collapsed and filtered. Productive Simpson clonality was computed per sample as the square root of Simpson's diversity index over productive rearrangements. As stored in TCRdb, this immuneACCESS dataset retains in-frame rearrangements with V and J assigned. A fraction of the clones does not appear; measured against another copy, unresolved V genes explain less than half of the discrepancy, and the remainder lacks a known reason. For V, J and clone size, that table is used; D and trimming come from the DNA. This sample comprises around 210,000 clones, around 82% of them detected only once. The top ten clonotypes cover 5.5% of the sample.

Trimming leaves V shorter by 3 bases and J shorter by 0 bases, with the junction holding 5 bases beyond the gene matches. In the germline V gene (reference sequence), CDR1 corresponds to LNHDA and CDR2 to SQIVND. Including the terminal cysteine and phenylalanine, the CDR3 comprises 17 residues. Only the CDR3 DNA is retained, 51 bases long and in frame from the first base. Concerning this clone: The target of this receptor is not known. It has no much larger one-base neighbor in the sample; base qualities were not kept.

The chain is assembled from TRBV19 and TRBJ2-1, and TRBD2 aligns with 10 junction nucleotides. Sequencing was performed on peripheral blood. The receptor was isolated from a woman between 70 and 85 years old with acute or convalescent COVID-19. The CDR3 protein is CASSMASGRYSYNEQFF. The nucleotide sequence reads as follows: TGTGCCAGTAGTATGGCTAGCGGGAGATACTCCTACAATGAGCAGTTCTTC.